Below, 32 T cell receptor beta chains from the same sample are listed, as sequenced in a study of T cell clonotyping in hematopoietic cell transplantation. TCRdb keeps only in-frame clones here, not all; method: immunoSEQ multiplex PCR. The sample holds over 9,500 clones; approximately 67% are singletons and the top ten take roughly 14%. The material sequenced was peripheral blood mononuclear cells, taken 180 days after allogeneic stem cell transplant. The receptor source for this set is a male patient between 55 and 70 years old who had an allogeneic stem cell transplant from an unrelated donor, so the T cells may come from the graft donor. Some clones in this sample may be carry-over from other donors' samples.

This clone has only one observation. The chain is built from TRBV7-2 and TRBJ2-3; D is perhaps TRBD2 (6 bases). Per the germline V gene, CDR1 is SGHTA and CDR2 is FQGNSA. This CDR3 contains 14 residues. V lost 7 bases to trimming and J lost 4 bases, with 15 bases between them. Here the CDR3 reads CASTQTRRPDTQYF. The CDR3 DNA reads TGTGCCAGCACCCAGACTAGAAGGCCAGATACGCAGTATTTT.

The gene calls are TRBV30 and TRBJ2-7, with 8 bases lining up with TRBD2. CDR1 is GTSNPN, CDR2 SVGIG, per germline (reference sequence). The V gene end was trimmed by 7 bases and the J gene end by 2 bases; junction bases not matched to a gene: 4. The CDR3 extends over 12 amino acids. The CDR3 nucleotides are TGTGCCTCGACGGGGGGGCCCTACGAGCAGTACTTC. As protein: CASTGGPYEQYF.

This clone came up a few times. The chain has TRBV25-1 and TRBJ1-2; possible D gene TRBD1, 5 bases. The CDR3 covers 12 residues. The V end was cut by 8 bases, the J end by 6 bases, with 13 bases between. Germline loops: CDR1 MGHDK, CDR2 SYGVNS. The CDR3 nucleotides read TGTGCCAGCCCCCGGACACGTCATGGCTACACCTTC. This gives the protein CASPRTRHGYTF.

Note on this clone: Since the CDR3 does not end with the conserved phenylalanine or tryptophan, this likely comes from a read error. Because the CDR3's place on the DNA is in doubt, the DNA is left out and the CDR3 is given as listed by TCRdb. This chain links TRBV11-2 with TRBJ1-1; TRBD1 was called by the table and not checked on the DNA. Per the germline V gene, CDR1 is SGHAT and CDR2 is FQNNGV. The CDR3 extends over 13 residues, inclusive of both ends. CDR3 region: CASSQPGTDRLKL.

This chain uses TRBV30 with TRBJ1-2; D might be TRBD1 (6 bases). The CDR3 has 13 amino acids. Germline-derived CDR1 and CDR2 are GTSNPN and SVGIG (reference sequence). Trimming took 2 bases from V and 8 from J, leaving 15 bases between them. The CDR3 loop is CAWSRGRTEGYTF. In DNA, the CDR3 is TGTGCCTGGAGTCGGGGTCGGACAGAAGGCTACACCTTC.

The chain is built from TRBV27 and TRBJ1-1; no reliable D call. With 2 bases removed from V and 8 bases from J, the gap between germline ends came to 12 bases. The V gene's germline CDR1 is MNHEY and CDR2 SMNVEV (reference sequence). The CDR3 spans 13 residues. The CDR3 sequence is CASSLSGVSEAFF. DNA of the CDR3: TGTGCCAGCAGTTTAAGCGGGGTCTCCGAAGCTTTCTTT.

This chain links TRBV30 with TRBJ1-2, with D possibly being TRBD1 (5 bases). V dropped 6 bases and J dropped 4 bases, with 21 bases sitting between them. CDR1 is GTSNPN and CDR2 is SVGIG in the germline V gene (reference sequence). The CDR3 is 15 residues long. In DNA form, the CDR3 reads TGTGCCTGCGAAGCCGGGACGGAGGTCTTCTATGGCTACACCTTC. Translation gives CACEAGTEVFYGYTF.

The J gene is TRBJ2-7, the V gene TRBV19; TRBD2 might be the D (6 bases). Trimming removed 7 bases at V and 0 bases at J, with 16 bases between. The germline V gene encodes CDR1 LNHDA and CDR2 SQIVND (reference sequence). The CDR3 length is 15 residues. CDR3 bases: TGTGCCAGTACCGTGGACTATACTAGCTCCTACGAGCAGTACTTC. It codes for CASTVDYTSSYEQYF.

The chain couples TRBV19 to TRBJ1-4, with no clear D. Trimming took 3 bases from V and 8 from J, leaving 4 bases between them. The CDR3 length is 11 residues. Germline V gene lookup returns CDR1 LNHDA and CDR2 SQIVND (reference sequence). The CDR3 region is CASSIDEKLFF. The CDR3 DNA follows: TGTGCCAGTAGTATTGACGAAAAACTGTTTTTT.

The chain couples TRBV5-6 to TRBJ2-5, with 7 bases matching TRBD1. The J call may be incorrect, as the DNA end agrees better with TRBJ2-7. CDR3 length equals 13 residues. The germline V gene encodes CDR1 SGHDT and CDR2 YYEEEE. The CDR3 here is CASSLYRGHEQYF. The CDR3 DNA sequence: TGTGCCAGCAGCTTGTACAGGGGCCACGAGCAGTACTTC.

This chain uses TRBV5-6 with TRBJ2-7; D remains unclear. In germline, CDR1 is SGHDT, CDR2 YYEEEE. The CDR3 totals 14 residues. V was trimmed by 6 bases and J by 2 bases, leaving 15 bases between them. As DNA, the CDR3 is TGTGCCAGCACCAACGACTTGACCACCTACGAGCAGTACTTC. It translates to CASTNDLTTYEQYF.

The CDR3 here is CSVEDFPEQYF. The CDR3, as DNA: TGCAGCGTTGAAGATTTCCCTGAGCAGTACTTC. The chain links TRBV29-1 to TRBJ2-7; unclear D gene. This CDR3 comprises 11 residues. Germline V gives CDR1 SQVTM, CDR2 ANQGSEA. Trimming stripped 0 bases from V and 7 bases from J, with 7 bases between.

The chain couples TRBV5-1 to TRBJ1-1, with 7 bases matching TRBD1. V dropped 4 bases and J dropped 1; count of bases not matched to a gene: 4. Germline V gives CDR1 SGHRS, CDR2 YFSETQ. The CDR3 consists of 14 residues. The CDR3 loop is CASSPGQTNTEAFF. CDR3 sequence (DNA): TGCGCCAGCAGCCCGGGACAGACGAACACTGAAGCTTTCTTT.

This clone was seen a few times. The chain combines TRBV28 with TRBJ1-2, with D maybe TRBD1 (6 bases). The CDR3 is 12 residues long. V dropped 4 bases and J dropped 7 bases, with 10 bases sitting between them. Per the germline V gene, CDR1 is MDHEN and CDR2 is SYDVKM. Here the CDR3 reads CASSSNRVGYTF. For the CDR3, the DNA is TGTGCCAGCAGTTCCAACAGGGTTGGCTACACCTTC.

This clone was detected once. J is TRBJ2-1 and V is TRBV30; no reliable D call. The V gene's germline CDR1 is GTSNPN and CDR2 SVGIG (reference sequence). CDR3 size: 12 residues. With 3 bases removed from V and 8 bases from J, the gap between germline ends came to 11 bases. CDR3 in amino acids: CAWSRQIDEQFF. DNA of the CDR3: TGTGCCTGGAGCCGTCAAATCGATGAGCAGTTCTTC.

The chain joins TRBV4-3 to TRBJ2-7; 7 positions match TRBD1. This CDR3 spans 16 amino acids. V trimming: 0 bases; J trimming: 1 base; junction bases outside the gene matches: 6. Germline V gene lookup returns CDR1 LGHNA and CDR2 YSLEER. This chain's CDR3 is CASSQDRGRGSYEQYF. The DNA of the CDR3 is TGCGCCAGCAGCCAAGACAGGGGCAGGGGGTCCTACGAGCAGTACTTC.

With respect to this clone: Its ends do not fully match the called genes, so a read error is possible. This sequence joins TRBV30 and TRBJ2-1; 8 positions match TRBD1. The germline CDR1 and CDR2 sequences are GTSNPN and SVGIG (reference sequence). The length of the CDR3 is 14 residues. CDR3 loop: CAWKTGVNLNAQFF. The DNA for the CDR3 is TGTGCCTGGAAGACAGGGGTGAATCTCAATGCGCAGTTCTTC.

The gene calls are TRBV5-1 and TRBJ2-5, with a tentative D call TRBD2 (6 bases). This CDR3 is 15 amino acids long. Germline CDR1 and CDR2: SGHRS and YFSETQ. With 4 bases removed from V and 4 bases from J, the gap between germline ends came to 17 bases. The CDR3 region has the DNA TGCGCCAGCAGCCCCGGACTACCCCAGGGAGAGACCCAGTACTTC. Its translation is CASSPGLPQGETQYF.

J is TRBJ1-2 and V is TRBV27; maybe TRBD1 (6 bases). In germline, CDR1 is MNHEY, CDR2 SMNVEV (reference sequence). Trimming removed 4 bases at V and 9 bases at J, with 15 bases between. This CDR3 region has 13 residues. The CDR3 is CASSSSQGGRYTF. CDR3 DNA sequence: TGTGCCAGCAGTTCATCACAGGGAGGCCGCTACACCTTC.

The CDR3 region has the DNA TGTGCCAGCACCTTGGGTAACGCGAACACCGGGGAGCTGTTTTTT. Its translation: CASTLGNANTGELFF. The J gene is TRBJ2-2, the V gene TRBV6-6; D gene uncertain. Germline CDR1 MNHNY, CDR2 SVGAGI (reference sequence). The ends were cut back, 7 bases at V and 0 bases at J, with 12 bases in the middle. CDR3 length: 15 amino acids.

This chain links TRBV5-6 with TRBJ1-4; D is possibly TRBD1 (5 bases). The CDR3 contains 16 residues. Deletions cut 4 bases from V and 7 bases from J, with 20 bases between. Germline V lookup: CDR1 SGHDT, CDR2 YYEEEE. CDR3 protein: CASSTVRDGEFEKLFF. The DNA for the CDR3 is TGTGCCAGCAGCACGGTCAGGGACGGAGAGTTTGAAAAACTGTTTTTT.

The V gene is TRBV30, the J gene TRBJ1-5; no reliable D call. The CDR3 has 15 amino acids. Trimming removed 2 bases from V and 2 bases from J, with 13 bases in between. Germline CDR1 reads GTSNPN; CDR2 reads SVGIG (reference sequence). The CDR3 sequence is CAWSHTARGNQPQHF. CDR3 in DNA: TGTGCCTGGAGTCATACAGCGAGGGGCAATCAGCCCCAGCATTTT.

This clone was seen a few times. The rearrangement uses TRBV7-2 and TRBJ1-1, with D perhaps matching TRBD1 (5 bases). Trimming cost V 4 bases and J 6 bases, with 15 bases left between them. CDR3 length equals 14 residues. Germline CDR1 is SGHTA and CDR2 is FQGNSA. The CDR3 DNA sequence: TGTGCCAGCAGCTGGCGGGACGCCGGGGCTGAAGCTTTCTTT. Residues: CASSWRDAGAEAFF.

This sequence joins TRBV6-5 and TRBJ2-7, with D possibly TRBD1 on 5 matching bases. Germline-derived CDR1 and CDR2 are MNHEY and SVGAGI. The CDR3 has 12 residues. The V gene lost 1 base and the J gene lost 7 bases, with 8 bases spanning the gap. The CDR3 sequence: CASSYFKGEQYF. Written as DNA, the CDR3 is TGTGCCAGCAGTTACTTTAAGGGGGAGCAGTACTTC.

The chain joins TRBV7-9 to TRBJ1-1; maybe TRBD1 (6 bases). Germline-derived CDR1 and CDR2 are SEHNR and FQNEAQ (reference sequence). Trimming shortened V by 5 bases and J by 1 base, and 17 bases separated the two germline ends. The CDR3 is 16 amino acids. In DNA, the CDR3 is TGTGCCAGCAGCCCCCCGTGGGGGGCCAGGAACACTGAAGCTTTCTTT. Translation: CASSPPWGARNTEAFF.

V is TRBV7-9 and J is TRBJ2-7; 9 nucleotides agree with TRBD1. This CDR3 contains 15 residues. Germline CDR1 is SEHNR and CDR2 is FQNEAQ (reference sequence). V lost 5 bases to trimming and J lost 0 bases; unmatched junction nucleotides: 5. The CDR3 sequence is CASSPRDRDSYEQYF. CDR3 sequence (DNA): TGTGCCAGCAGCCCCCGGGACAGGGACTCCTACGAGCAGTACTTC.

The CDR3 protein is CSVYGGSTEAFF. DNA for the CDR3: TGCAGCGTGTACGGGGGATCCACTGAAGCTTTCTTT. The rearrangement uses TRBV29-1 and TRBJ1-1, with TRBD1 as a possible D gene (5 bases). Per the germline V gene, CDR1 is SQVTM and CDR2 is ANQGSEA. The CDR3 runs to 12 residues. With 6 bases removed from V and 4 bases from J, the gap between germline ends came to 12 bases.

The CDR3 DNA reads as TGTGCCAGCACCATAGGAAACAATCAGCCCCAGCATTTT. This codes for CASTIGNNQPQHF. The chain employs TRBV6-6 and TRBJ1-5; the D is unclear. CDR3 length: 13 amino acids. Trimming stripped 7 bases from V and 3 bases from J, with 10 bases between. Germline V gene data show CDR1 as MNHNY and CDR2 as SVGAGI (reference sequence).

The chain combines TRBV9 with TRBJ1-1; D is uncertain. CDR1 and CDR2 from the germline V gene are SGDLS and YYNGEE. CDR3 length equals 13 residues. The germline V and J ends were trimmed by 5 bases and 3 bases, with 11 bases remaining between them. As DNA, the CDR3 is TGTGCCAGCAGTCCTCGACGCGACACTGAAGCTTTCTTT. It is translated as CASSPRRDTEAFF.

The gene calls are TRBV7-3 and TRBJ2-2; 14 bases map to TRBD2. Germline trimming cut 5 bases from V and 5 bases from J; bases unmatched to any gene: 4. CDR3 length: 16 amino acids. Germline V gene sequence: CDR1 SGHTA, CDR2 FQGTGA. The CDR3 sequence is CASSPGTSGGTGELFF. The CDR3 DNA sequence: TGTGCCAGCAGCCCAGGGACTAGCGGGGGAACCGGGGAGCTGTTTTTT.

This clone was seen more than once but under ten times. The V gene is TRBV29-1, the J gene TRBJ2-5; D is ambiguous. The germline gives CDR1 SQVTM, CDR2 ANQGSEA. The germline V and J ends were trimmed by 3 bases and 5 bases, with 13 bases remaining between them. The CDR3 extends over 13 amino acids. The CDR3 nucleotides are TGCAGCGTTGATATTGGGGTGGGGGAGACCCAGTACTTC. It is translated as CSVDIGVGETQYF. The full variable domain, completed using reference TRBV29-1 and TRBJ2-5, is SAVISQKPSRDICQRGTSLTIQCQVDSQVTMMFWYRQQPGQSLTLIATANQGSEATYESGFVIDKFPISRPNLTFSTLTVSNMSPEDSSIYLCSVDIGVGETQYFGPGTRLLVL.

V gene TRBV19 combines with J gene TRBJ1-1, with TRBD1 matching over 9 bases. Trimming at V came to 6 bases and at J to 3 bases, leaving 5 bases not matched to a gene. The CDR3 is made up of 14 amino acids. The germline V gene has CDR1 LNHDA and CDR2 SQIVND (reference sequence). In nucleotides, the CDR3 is TGTGCCAGTAGGGAGACAGGGGGTTACACTGAAGCTTTCTTT. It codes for CASRETGGYTEAFF.